The present T cell receptor beta chain was sequenced within a study of shared clonotypes between healthy human individuals. Germline CDR1 is KGHSH and CDR2 is LQKENI. The V segment lost 1 base and the J segment 10 bases; nucleotides outside the gene matches: 8. CDR3 size: 14 residues. This clone showed up just a few times. Its antigen is as yet unknown. Study outcomes and limitations: An expected dependence of interdonor clonotype sharing on sequencing depth was noted. The donor pool, a small one, limited the genetic and exposure-history diversity represented. The study found roughly 5% of naive CD4 clonotypes shared across four donors.

The data were produced by immunoSEQ multiplex PCR, yet TCRdb's version contains in-frame clones alone and is incomplete. The sample shows approximately 2.5 million clones, more than 85% of them seen only once. Sequenced sample: naive CD4+ T cells from PBMCs. Subset given: CD45RA+ positively selected. This receptor was taken from a man aged 18 to 29 in good health. Some clones in this sample may be carry-over from other donors' samples. This chain connects TRBV18 to TRBJ1-1; 8 bases match TRBD1. CDR3 protein: CASSPRTTGATAFF. Here the CDR3 DNA reads TGTGCCAGCTCACCACGAACGACAGGGGCCACAGCTTTCTTT.